Listed here are 11 T cell receptor beta chains from one sample, sequenced in a study of T cells in Graves' hyperthyroidism and ophthalmopathy. The CDR3 regions of TCR beta were amplified from RNA transcripts. With the HTBI primer set, the TCR CDR3 went through a first round of RT-PCR. Each CDR3 protein gets one entry after TCRdb re-called the multiplex PCR reads with MiXCR. The sample carries around 350,000 distinct CDR3 sequences, about 14% recorded once. The sequenced sample consisted of blood. The source of these receptors is a woman aged 30 to 39 with Graves' ophthalmopathy.

With regard to this clonotype: With a much larger clone just one base away, this may be a read error. The J gene is TRBJ2-1, the V gene TRBV7-2; 8 bases match TRBD1. There are 16 residues in the CDR3. The V and J ends lost 0 bases and 7 bases, in that order; junction bases with no gene match: 8. CDR1 and CDR2 (germline): SGHTA, FQGNSA. This CDR3 reads CASSLAFRTGLNEQFF. The CDR3, as DNA: TGTGCCAGCAGCTTAGCTTTCCGGACAGGGCTGAATGAGCAGTTCTTC.

The chain links TRBV2 to TRBJ2-3; TRBD2 matches 8 bases. The V and J ends lost 3 bases and 2 bases, in that order; junction bases with no gene match: 10. This CDR3 has 17 residues. CDR1 is SNHLY and CDR2 is FYNNEI in the germline V gene. The CDR3 DNA reads as TGTGCCAGCAGTGATTTTCGGCTAGCGGGCTACACAGATACGCAGTATTTT. Its protein product is CASSDFRLAGYTDTQYF.

The chain links TRBV7-2 to TRBJ2-1; tentatively, D is TRBD2 (7 bases). The V and J ends lost 5 bases and 10 bases respectively, with 12 bases between them. This CDR3 has 12 amino acids. Germline loops: CDR1 SGHTA, CDR2 FQGNSA. The chain's CDR3 is CASSGGAGEQFF. The CDR3 DNA is TGTGCCAGCAGCGGGGGGGCCGGAGAGCAGTTCTTC.

This clonotype was counted many times. The CDR3 is CASSLMGGDEKLFF. The DNA of the CDR3 is TGTGCCAGCAGTTTAATGGGGGGCGATGAAAAACTGTTTTTT. The rearrangement joins TRBV12-3 or TRBV12-4 to TRBJ1-4, with D perhaps matching TRBD1 (6 bases). The CDR3 totals 14 residues. V gave up 2 bases and J gave up 6 bases, with 10 bases separating them.

This clonotype was counted ten times or more. The rearrangement uses TRBV19 and TRBJ1-1; 8 bases align to TRBD1. Trimming removed 6 bases from V and 0 bases from J; junction bases left unmatched: 12. This CDR3 comprises 17 residues. Germline CDR1 LNHDA, CDR2 SQIVND (reference sequence). The DNA for the CDR3 is TGTGCCAGTAGAATACGCCAGGGGGCGAGGCTGAACACTGAAGCTTTCTTT. Translating it yields CASRIRQGARLNTEAFF.

In this sample, this clonotype turned up many times. The genes are TRBV6-1 and TRBJ1-4; D gene uncertain. The germline V and J ends were trimmed by 5 bases and 1 base, with 11 bases remaining between them. This CDR3 region has 15 residues. CDR1 is MNHNS, CDR2 SASEGT, per germline. The CDR3: CASSFFSRTNEKLFF. DNA of the CDR3: TGTGCCAGCAGTTTCTTCAGTCGAACTAATGAAAAACTGTTTTTT.

This clonotype has ten or more counts. The V and J genes are TRBV20-1 and TRBJ2-2; no reliable D call. Per germline, CDR1 DFQATT and CDR2 SNEGSKA (reference sequence). This CDR3 contains 18 residues. V lost 0 bases and J 2 bases, leaving 19 bases between the germline ends. CDR3 sequence (DNA): TGCAGTGCTAGAGACCCTACGATCGTGACCTTTAACACCGGGGAGCTGTTTTTT. Protein sequence: CSARDPTIVTFNTGELFF.

There are a few counts of this clonotype. The chain combines TRBV4-1 with TRBJ1-4; the match to TRBD1 covers 7 bases. The CDR3 consists of 16 residues. The ends lost 1 base at V and 7 bases at J; junction bases unmatched: 9. Per germline, CDR1 MGHRA and CDR2 YSYEKL. The CDR3 DNA is TGCGCCAGCAGCCAAGTCTGGGGAGGGGGCAGTGAAAAACTGTTTTTT. Translated, it gives CASSQVWGGGSEKLFF.

This clonotype was recorded many times. The V gene is TRBV10-3, the J gene TRBJ2-7; TRBD1 agrees at 12 bases. The trim removed 7 bases at V and 7 bases at J, leaving 11 bases unmatched. Germline CDR1 ENHRY, CDR2 SYGVKD. This CDR3 contains 15 residues. The CDR3 region is CAIKPGTGGLGEQYF. CDR3 nucleotide sequence: TGTGCCATCAAGCCCGGGACAGGGGGCTTAGGAGAGCAGTACTTC.

This clonotype was found many times. The genes are TRBV7-2 and TRBJ1-1; perhaps TRBD1 as D (6 bases). V was trimmed by 4 bases and J by 2 bases, leaving 8 bases between them. The germline gives CDR1 SGHTA, CDR2 FQGNSA. The length of the CDR3 is 13 residues. CDR3 region: CASSWTVNTEAFF. CDR3 nucleotide sequence: TGTGCCAGCAGCTGGACAGTCAACACTGAAGCTTTCTTT.

This clonotype showed up many times. The CDR3 sequence is CSVADSSGVYEQYF. As DNA, the CDR3 is TGCAGCGTGGCCGATTCTAGCGGGGTCTACGAGCAGTACTTC. V usage is TRBV29-1 and J usage is TRBJ2-7; TRBD2 matches 9 bases. From germline, CDR1 is SQVTM and CDR2 ANQGSEA. After removal of 6 bases from V and 3 bases from J, the junction contained 9 bases not matched to a gene. The CDR3 is 14 amino acids.